This TCR beta chain emerged from a study of cytomegalovirus exposure and HLA in healthy donors. Overall study context: The 100 to 150 validation repertoires and the approximately 630 first-cohort repertoires shared a platform, a later analysis reported. Study-wide results and caveats: A later analysis found first-cohort TCR clusters tended to co-occur in the approximately 110 validation repertoires. Reports showed the classifier diagnosing cytomegalovirus status with high specificity and sensitivity. The investigators catalogued 164 TCR beta chains as cytomegalovirus-associated.

This clone occurred a few times. As yet, its antigen is unknown. Only in-frame clones appear in the TCRdb table, and some are missing; sequencing was by immunoSEQ multiplex PCR. The table includes 110,000 or so clones, 70% to 90% detected once. Germline V gene lookup returns CDR1 SNHLY and CDR2 FYNNEI. Unmatched junction bases numbered 13, after V lost 4 bases and J lost 6 bases. CDR3 size: 17 residues. The sequenced sample consisted of PBMCs. V usage is TRBV2 and J usage is TRBJ2-2; 8 nucleotides align to TRBD2. The TCR originated in a woman between 18 and 30 years old in good health and CMV-seronegative. CDR3 in amino acids: CASSVSAGVGIAGELFF. The CDR3 DNA sequence: TGTGCCAGCAGTGTATCAGCGGGGGTGGGAATCGCCGGGGAGCTGTTTTTT.